This entry is about one TCR beta chain. This entry belongs to a study of blood T cell repertoires in COVID-19. Turning to the study itself: Donors in the United States, Italy and Spain gave samples during acute or convalescent COVID-19. Sample material is recorded as cDNA or gDNA derived from T cells, B-cell-depleted T cells, or PBMCs.

The V and J ends lost 7 bases and 7 bases respectively, with 19 bases between them. CDR1 is LNHDA, CDR2 SQIVND, per germline (reference sequence). The CDR3 loop spans 14 amino acids. In the original workflow: Estimation of nucleated cell counts relied on the amplification of reference gene primers. Repertoires were generated with immunoSEQ multiplex PCR, while TCRdb's copy carries only in-frame clones and drops some. For V, J and clone size, that table is used; D and trimming come from the DNA. The top ten hold 4% of the sample, which has about 140,000 clones, roughly four fifths seen once. This receptor was obtained from a woman in her sixties with acute or convalescent COVID-19. The chain carries TRBV19 and TRBJ1-1, with D possibly TRBD1 on 5 matching bases. The sequencing sample was made of peripheral blood. The CDR3 region has the DNA TGTGCCAGTAAGATACGGGACTCTGGGGTTGAAGCTTTCTTT. Encoded protein: CASKIRDSGVEAFF.